The entry below gives a single T cell receptor beta chain sequence along with its context. Its antigen is not identified. The record originates from a study of CD8 T cells in ankylosing spondylitis. TCRdb redid the calling of the 5' RACE reads with MiXCR, one entry per CDR3 protein. The table records 470,000 or so distinct CDR3 sequences, roughly 25% of them present only once. Study-wide results and limits: It appeared that ankylosing spondylitis blood was characterized by a TCR beta motif of several highly homologous variants. Significant enrichment of disease-linked clones was reported in matched ankylosing spondylitis synovial fluid. Disease-associated clonotypes exhibited CD8+ identity and were relatively infrequent in peripheral blood.

This CDR3 is built from 13 residues. V was shortened by 7 bases and J by 1 base, with 13 bases between the two germline ends. Germline CDR1 is SQVTM and CDR2 is ANQGSEA. The receptor was isolated from a male donor with ankylosing spondylitis. The sequencing input was blood, either unsorted or a sorted T cell fraction (not recorded which). This rearrangement joins TRBV29-1 to TRBJ1-1, with D hard to call. CDR3 protein: CSASDGTNTEAFF. In nucleotides, the CDR3 is TGCAGCGCCTCGGACGGTACGAACACTGAAGCTTTCTTT.